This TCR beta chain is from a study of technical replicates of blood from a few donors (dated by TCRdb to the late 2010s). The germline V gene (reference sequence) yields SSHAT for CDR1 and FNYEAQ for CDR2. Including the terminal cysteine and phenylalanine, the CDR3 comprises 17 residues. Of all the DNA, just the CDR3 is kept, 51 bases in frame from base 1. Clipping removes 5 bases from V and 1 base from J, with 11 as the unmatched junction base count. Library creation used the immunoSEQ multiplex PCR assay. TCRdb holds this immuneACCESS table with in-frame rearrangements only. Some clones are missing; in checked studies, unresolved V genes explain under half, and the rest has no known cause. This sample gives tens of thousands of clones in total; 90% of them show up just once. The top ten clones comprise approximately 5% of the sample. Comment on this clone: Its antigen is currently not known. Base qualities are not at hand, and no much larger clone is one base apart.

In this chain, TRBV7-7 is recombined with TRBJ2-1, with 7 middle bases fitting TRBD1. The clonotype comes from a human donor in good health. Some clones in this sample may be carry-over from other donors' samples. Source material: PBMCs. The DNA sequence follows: TGTGCCAGCAGCCCCTGGGTTGGGACAGCTTCCTACAATGAGCAGTTCTTC. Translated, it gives CASSPWVGTASYNEQFF.